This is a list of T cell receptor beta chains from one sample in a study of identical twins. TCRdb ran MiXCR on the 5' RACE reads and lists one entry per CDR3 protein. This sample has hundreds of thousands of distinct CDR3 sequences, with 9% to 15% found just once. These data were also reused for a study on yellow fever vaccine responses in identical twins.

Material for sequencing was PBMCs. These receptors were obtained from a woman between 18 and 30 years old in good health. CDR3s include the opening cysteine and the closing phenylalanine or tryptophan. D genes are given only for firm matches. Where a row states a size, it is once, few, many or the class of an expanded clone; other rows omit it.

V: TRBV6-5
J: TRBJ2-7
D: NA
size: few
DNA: TGTGCCAGCAGTTACGAGCGATCTTGGGACGAGCAGTACTTC
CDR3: CASSYERSWDEQYF

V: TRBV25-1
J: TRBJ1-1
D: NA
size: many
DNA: TGTGCCAGCAGTGATGTGAACACTGAAGCTTTCTTT
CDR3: CASSDVNTEAFF

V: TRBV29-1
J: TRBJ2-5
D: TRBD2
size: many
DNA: TGCAGCGTTGAAACCGGCGGGGGGATTAAATACTTC
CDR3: CSVETGGGIKYF

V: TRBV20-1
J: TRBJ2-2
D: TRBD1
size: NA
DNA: TGCAGTGCTAGGGGACAGGGTAGGGACACCGGGGAGCTGTTTTTT
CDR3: CSARGQGRDTGELFF

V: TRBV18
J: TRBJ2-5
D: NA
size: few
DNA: TGTGCCAGCTCACCACGGCTGGGCCCCCAAGAGACCCAGTACTTC
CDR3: CASSPRLGPQETQYF

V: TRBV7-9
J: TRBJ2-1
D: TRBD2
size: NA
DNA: TGTGCCAGCAGCTTAGAAAGGGCGGGAGGAAATGAGCAGTTCTTC
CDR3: CASSLERAGGNEQFF

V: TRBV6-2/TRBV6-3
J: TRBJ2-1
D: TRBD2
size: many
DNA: TGTGCCAGCAGTTCCAAAGGGGAGGGGTACAATGAGCAGTTCTTC
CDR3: CASSSKGEGYNEQFF

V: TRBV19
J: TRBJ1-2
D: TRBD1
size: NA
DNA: TGTGCCAGTAGAGGACAGGGGGCTCTAGGACATTATGGCTACACCTTC
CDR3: CASRGQGALGHYGYTF

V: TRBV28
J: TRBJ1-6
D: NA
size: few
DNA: TGTGCCAGCAGTTTATCCGACCGACAGTTACCTAGCTCCTATAATTCACCCCTCCACTTT
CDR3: CASSLSDRQLPSSYNSPLHF

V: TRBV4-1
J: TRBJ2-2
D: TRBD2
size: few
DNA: TGCGCCAGCAGCCCCAAGAGGGGACTAGTAGAATCCGGGGAGCTGTTTTTT
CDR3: CASSPKRGLVESGELFF

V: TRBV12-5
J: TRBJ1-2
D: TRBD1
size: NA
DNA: TGTGCTAGTGGTCCGCCGGGACAGGTGTATGGCTACACCTTC
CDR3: CASGPPGQVYGYTF

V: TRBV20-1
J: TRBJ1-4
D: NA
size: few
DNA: TGCAGTGCTAGAGACAGGACCGCAACTAATGAAAAACTGTTTTTT
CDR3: CSARDRTATNEKLFF

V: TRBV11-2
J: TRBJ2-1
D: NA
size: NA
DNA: TGTGCCAGCAGCTTAGTTCGGGGGGCTGGAGTGAACAATGAGCAGTTCTTC
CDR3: CASSLVRGAGVNNEQFF

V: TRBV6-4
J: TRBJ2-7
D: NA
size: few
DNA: TGTGCCAGCAGTGCCCGAGGGCCCTACGAGCAGTACTTC
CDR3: CASSARGPYEQYF

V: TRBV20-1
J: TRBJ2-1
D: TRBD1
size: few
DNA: TGCAGTGCTAGGGGAACAGGGGACCCCCACAATGAGCAGTTCTTC
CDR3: CSARGTGDPHNEQFF

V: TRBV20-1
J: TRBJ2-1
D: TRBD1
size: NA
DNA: TGCAGTGCTAGGCGGGACAGGGACTACAATGAGCAGTTCTTC
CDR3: CSARRDRDYNEQFF

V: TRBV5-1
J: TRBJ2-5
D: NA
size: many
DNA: TGCGCCAGCAGCTTTCTACAGGGCCAAGAGACCCAGTACTTC
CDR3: CASSFLQGQETQYF

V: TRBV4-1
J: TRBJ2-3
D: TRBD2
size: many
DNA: TGCGCCAGCAGCCTACGTAGACTAGCGGAGTACCCAGATACGCAGTATTTT
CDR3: CASSLRRLAEYPDTQYF

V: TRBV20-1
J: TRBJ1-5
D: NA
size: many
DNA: TGCAGTGCTAGAGATGACGGCCATAAGGTTAATCAGCCCCAGCATTTT
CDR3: CSARDDGHKVNQPQHF

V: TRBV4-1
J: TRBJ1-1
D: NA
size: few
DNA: TGCGCCAGCAGCCAGGTTAGAGGTGGTGAAGCTTTCTTT
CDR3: CASSQVRGGEAFF

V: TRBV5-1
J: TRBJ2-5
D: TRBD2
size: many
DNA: TGCGCCAGCAAGATGACTAGCGGGATCCAAGAGACCCAGTACTTC
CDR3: CASKMTSGIQETQYF

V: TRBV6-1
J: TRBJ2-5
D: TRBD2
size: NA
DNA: TGTGCCAGCAGCCTAGCGGGAGTCACTCCGTACCAAGAGACCCAGTACTTC
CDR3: CASSLAGVTPYQETQYF

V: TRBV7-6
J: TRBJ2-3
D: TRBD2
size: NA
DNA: TGTGCCAGCAGCTTAGCTCGACTAGCGGGGAGCACAGATACGCAGTATTTT
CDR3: CASSLARLAGSTDTQYF

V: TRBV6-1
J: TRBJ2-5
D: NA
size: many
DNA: TGTGCCAGCAGTGATGAGACCCAGTACTTC
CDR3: CASSDETQYF

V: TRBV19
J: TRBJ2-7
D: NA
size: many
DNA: TGTGCCAGCAGTCCGGGCTACGAGCAGTACTTC
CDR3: CASSPGYEQYF

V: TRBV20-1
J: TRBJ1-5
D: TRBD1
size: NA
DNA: TGCAGTGCTAGTGCCCGGGACAGAAATCAGCCCCAGCATTTT
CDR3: CSASARDRNQPQHF

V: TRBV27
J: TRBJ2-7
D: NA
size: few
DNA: TGTGCCACCAGCACGGAGGGCCGATCCTACGAGCAGTACTTC
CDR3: CATSTEGRSYEQYF

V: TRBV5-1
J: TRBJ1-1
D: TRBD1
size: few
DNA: TGCGCCAGCAGCCGGACAGGGTGGCTTACGGACACTGAAGCTTTCTTT
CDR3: CASSRTGWLTDTEAFF

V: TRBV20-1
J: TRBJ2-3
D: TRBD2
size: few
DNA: TGCAGTGCTAGAGTCAGCGGGAGGGTAGATACGCAGTATTTT
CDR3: CSARVSGRVDTQYF

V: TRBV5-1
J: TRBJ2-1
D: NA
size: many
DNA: TGCGCCAGCAGCGCTCCGTACTACAATGAGCAGTTCTTC
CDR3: CASSAPYYNEQFF

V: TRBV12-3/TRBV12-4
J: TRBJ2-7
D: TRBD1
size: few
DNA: TGTGCCAGCAGTCCCAGGGGGTTTGAACCCTACGAGCAGTACTTC
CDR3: CASSPRGFEPYEQYF

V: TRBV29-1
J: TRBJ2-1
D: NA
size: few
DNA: TGCAGCGTTGAAGATTTGGGGGGACGGGGCAATGAGCAGTTCTTC
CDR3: CSVEDLGGRGNEQFF

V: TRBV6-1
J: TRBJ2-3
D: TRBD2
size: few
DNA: TGTGCCAGCAGTGAACGTGGACTAGCGGGAGCCATGGTAGATACGCAGTATTTT
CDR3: CASSERGLAGAMVDTQYF

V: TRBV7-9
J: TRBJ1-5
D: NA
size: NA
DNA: TGTGCCAGCAGCTTCTCCGAGGTTGGTCAGCCCCAGCATTTT
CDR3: CASSFSEVGQPQHF

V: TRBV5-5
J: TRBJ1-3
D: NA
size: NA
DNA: TGTGCCAGCAGCCAGACAGGAGGAGCTGGAAACACCATATATTTT
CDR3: CASSQTGGAGNTIYF

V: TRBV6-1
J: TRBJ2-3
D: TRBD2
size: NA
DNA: TGTGCCAGCACTAAGCGGGAGTACACAGATACGCAGTATTTT
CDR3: CASTKREYTDTQYF

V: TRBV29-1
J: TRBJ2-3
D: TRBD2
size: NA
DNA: TGCAGCGTCCTCCCTAGCGGGAGGGCCTGGACAGATACGCAGTATTTT
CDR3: CSVLPSGRAWTDTQYF

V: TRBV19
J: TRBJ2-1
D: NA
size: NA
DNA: TGTGCCAGTAGTACCCCGCAGAACTCCAATGAGCAGTTCTTC
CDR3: CASSTPQNSNEQFF

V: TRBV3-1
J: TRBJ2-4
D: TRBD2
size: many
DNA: TGTGCCAGCAGCCAAGATCTGTTAGCGGGGGCAGGACCCAAGGGGGACATTCAGTACTTC
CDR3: CASSQDLLAGAGPKGDIQYF

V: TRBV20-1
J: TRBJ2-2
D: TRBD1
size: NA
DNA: TGCAGTGCGCAAGGACAGGGGAACACCGGGGAGCTGTTTTTT
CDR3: CSAQGQGNTGELFF

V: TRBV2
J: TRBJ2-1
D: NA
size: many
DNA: TGTGCCACCAGGGCCCCCCGGGGCTCCTACAATGAGCAGTTCTTC
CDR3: CATRAPRGSYNEQFF

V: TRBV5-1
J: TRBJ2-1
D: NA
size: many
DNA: TGCGCCAGCAGGGCTGCGTACTCCTACAATGAGCAGTTCTTC
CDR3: CASRAAYSYNEQFF

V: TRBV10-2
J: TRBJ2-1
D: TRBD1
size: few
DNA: TGCGCCAGCAGGGGACAGGGGTACAGTGAGCAGTTCTTC
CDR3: CASRGQGYSEQFF

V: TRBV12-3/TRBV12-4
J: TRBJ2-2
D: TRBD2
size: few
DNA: TGTGCCACCCGGGGGGGCTTCACCGGGGAGCTGTTTTTT
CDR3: CATRGGFTGELFF

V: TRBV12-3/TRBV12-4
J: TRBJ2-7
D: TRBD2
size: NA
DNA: TGTGCCAGCAGCTCAACTAGCGGAAGCTCCTACGAGCAGTACTTC
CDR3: CASSSTSGSSYEQYF

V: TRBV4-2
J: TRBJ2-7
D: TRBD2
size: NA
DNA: TGTGCCAGCAGCCAAGAGGAGGCCCGACTAGCGAACCTTTACGAGCAGTACTTC
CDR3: CASSQEEARLANLYEQYF

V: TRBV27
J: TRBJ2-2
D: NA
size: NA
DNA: TGTGCCAGCACCCTGATCGGACCAGGCACCGGGGAGCTGTTTTTT
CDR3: CASTLIGPGTGELFF

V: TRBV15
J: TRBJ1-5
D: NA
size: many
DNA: TGTGCCACCAGCAGAGATGGGGGCTTAAATCAGCCCCAGCATTTT
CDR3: CATSRDGGLNQPQHF

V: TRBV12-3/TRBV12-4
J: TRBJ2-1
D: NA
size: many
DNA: TGTGCCAGCAGTTTCGCAACAAATTCGGACAATGAGCAGTTCTTC
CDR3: CASSFATNSDNEQFF

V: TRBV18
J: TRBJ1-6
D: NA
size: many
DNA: TGTGCCAGCAGTCCTGGGCCCAATTCACCCCTCCACTTT
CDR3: CASSPGPNSPLHF

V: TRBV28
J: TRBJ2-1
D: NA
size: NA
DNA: TGTGCCAGCAGTTTTGGGTCCGACAATGAGCAGTTCTTC
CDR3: CASSFGSDNEQFF

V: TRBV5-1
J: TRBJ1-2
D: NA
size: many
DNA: TGCGCCAGCAGCTTGGATCCAGACTATGGCTACACCTTC
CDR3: CASSLDPDYGYTF

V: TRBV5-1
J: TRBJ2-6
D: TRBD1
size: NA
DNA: TGCGCCAGCAGCCCCGACAGGGACCTTGTAACTGGGGCCAACGTCCTGACTTTC
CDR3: CASSPDRDLVTGANVLTF

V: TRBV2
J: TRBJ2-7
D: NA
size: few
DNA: TGTGCCAGCACCCTCAAACCCAAACAGGGCTCGTTTTACTCCTACGAGCAGTACTTC
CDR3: CASTLKPKQGSFYSYEQYF

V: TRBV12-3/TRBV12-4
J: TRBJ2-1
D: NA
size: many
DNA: NA
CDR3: CASSPGVGTGSF

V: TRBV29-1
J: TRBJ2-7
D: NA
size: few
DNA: TGCAGCGTTGAAGAGGAGGACAGATACTCCTACGAGCAGTACTTC
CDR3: CSVEEEDRYSYEQYF

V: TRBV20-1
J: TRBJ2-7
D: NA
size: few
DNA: TGCAGTGCTGGCTCGGGAGTCCGAAGTTCCTACGAGCAGTACTTC
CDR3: CSAGSGVRSSYEQYF

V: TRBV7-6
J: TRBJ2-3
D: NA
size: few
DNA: TGTGCCAGCACCCTCCTTGGGGGTGCAGATACGCAGTATTTT
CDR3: CASTLLGGADTQYF

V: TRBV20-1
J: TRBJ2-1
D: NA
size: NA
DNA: TGCAGTGCTAGGCGCACGGCCTACAATGAGCAGTTCTTC
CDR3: CSARRTAYNEQFF

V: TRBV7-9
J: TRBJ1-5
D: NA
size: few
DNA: TGTGCCAGCAGCCCGGAGGGCAGTGAGCAGCCCCAGCATTTT
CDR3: CASSPEGSEQPQHF